These 16 T cell receptor beta chains came from one sample sequenced in a study of cytomegalovirus exposure and HLA in healthy donors. Amplification used 60 Vbeta primers and 13 Jbeta primers. Clones were read by immunoSEQ multiplex PCR, and TCRdb kept only the in-frame ones, dropping some. The sample shows about 150,000 clones, about 70% of them seen only once. The sample consisted of PBMCs. These receptors originate from a man in his thirties or forties in good health and CMV-seropositive.

V and J are TRBV27 and TRBJ1-2; TRBD1 aligns across 8 bases. Germline assignment: CDR1 MNHEY and CDR2 SMNVEV (reference sequence). CDR3 length: 15 residues. The V segment lost 5 bases and the J segment 0 bases; nucleotides outside the gene matches: 5. Here the CDR3 reads CASSPGTGANYGYTF. In DNA, the CDR3 is TGTGCCAGCAGTCCCGGGACAGGAGCTAACTATGGCTACACCTTC.

This clone was counted a few times. This chain uses TRBV10-3 with TRBJ1-1; 10 bases are a match to TRBD1. Unmatched junction bases numbered 14, after V lost 3 bases and J lost 7 bases. The CDR3 is 17 amino acids. Germline V CDR1 and CDR2: ENHRY, SYGVKD. The CDR3 loop is CAISDSLGTGASVEAFF. CDR3 coding DNA: TGTGCCATCAGTGATAGTTTAGGGACAGGGGCCTCAGTTGAAGCTTTCTTT.

The rearrangement joins TRBV4-1 to TRBJ1-3; a weak D match, TRBD1 (5 bases). CDR1 and CDR2 from the germline V gene are MGHRA and YSYEKL. Trimming took 0 bases from V and 8 from J, leaving 11 bases between them. This CDR3 region has 14 residues. CDR3 nucleotide sequence: TGCGCCAGCAGCCAAGAGTCAAGGGGTGACACCATATATTTT. Amino acids: CASSQESRGDTIYF.

This clone was found once. The V and J genes are TRBV2 and TRBJ2-1; TRBD2 matches 8 bases. Germline trimming cut 11 bases from V and 9 bases from J; bases unmatched to any gene: 12. This CDR3 region has 13 residues. The V gene's germline CDR1 is SNHLY and CDR2 FYNNEI. CDR3 sequence (DNA): TGTGCCGGAGCCCCGCAGCGGGAGAGTGAGCAGTTCTTC. This sequence encodes CAGAPQRESEQFF.

This clone turned up a few times. The chain uses TRBV7-2 and TRBJ2-7; weak D call: TRBD1 (6 bases). Trimming took 2 bases from V and 6 from J, leaving 14 bases between them. Germline CDR1 and CDR2: SGHTA and FQGNSA. CDR3 length: 14 amino acids. CDR3 amino acids: CASSLLGDIGEQYF. The CDR3 nucleotides are TGTGCCAGCAGCTTACTTGGGGACATTGGCGAGCAGTACTTC.

This chain uses TRBV7-2 with TRBJ1-2, with 9 bases aligning to TRBD1. The CDR3 is made up of 15 amino acids. After removal of 5 bases from V and 6 bases from J, the junction contained 10 bases not matched to a gene. Per the germline V gene, CDR1 is SGHTA and CDR2 is FQGNSA. Here the CDR3 reads CASSDRRDREDGYTF. CDR3 in DNA: TGTGCCAGCAGCGACCGCCGGGACAGGGAGGATGGCTACACCTTC.

The rearrangement joins TRBV6-1 to TRBJ1-5; D remains ambiguous. CDR3 size: 13 residues. Trimming left V 1 base short and J 6 bases short, with 7 bases between. The germline gives CDR1 MNHNS, CDR2 SASEGT. The CDR3 DNA sequence: TGTGCCAGCAGTGAAGAGAGTTTTCAGCCCCAGCATTTT. It specifies CASSEESFQPQHF.

The V and J genes are TRBV7-9 and TRBJ2-4; D uncertain. The V and J ends lost 5 bases and 1 base respectively, with 9 bases between them. Germline V gene data show CDR1 as SEHNR and CDR2 as FQNEAQ (reference sequence). This CDR3 has 14 residues. The CDR3 nucleotides read TGTGCCAGCAGCCCCCCCTCGGCCAAAAACATTCAGTACTTC. Translated, it gives CASSPPSAKNIQYF.

The chain links TRBV19 to TRBJ2-7; unclear D gene. Germline loops: CDR1 LNHDA, CDR2 SQIVND (reference sequence). CDR3 length: 14 amino acids. Trimming shortened V by 1 base and J by 5 bases, and 12 bases separated the two germline ends. The DNA of the CDR3 is TGTGCCAGTAGTATAGGAGCGAGCGAAGACGAGCAGTACTTC. It is translated as CASSIGASEDEQYF.

This chain joins TRBV30 and TRBJ2-7; 10 bases fit TRBD1. The J segment lost 7 bases and the V segment lost 2 bases, leaving 8 bases of the junction unmatched. The CDR3 runs to 14 residues. CDR1 is GTSNPN, CDR2 SVGIG, per germline (reference sequence). The CDR3 DNA reads TGTGCCTGGAGTTCCGGACAGGGGGAAGTGGAGCAGTACTTC. It translates to CAWSSGQGEVEQYF.

This clone was detected a few times. The chain is built from TRBV6-1 and TRBJ1-1, with D hard to call. CDR1 is MNHNS and CDR2 is SASEGT in the germline V gene. This CDR3 has 18 amino acids. V lost 0 bases and J lost 3, with 20 bases in between. The CDR3 loop is CASSEARHGILSHTEAFF. DNA for the CDR3: TGTGCCAGCAGTGAAGCGAGACACGGGATCCTTTCCCACACTGAAGCTTTCTTT.

The gene calls are TRBV4-2 and TRBJ1-2; D unclear. CDR1 LGHNA and CDR2 YNFKEQ come from the germline V gene. The V end lost 4 bases, the J end lost 10 bases, and 13 bases lay between the germline ends. This CDR3 has 12 residues. CDR3 in DNA: TGTGCCAGCAGCCCCCCGGAGCTTTACTACACCTTC. The encoded protein is CASSPPELYYTF.

The chain joins TRBV30 to TRBJ2-7, with 7 bases that match TRBD2. CDR3 size: 13 residues. V gave up 3 bases and J gave up 6 bases; unmatched junction bases: 8. The germline V gene has CDR1 GTSNPN and CDR2 SVGIG (reference sequence). CDR3 nucleotides: TGTGCCTGGAGCGAGCGGGGAGCAGGCGAGCAGTACTTC. Its translation is CAWSERGAGEQYF.

V and J are TRBV7-3 and TRBJ2-7; no definite D call. V was pared by 0 bases and J by 2 bases, with 8 bases between. Germline V CDR1 and CDR2: SGHTA, FQGTGA. The CDR3 totals 14 residues. CDR3 loop: CASSLTSGPYEQYF. CDR3 sequence (DNA): TGTGCCAGCAGCTTAACGTCAGGCCCCTACGAGCAGTACTTC. Supplemented by reference TRBV7-3 and TRBJ2-7, the full variable domain reads GAGVSQTPSNKVTEKGKYVELRCDPISGHTALYWYRQSLGQGPEFLIYFQGTGAADDSGLPNDRFFAVRPEGSVSTLKIQRTERGDSAVYLCASSLTSGPYEQYFGPGTRLTVT.

The V gene is TRBV30, the J gene TRBJ2-5, with TRBD2 as a possible D gene (5 bases). This CDR3 region has 13 residues. V lost 2 bases and J lost 2, with 9 bases in between. Germline V gene sequence: CDR1 GTSNPN, CDR2 SVGIG (reference sequence). This chain's CDR3 is CAWSQAEQETQYF. CDR3 coding DNA: TGTGCCTGGAGTCAAGCGGAACAAGAGACCCAGTACTTC.

The chain carries TRBV2 and TRBJ2-7; tentatively, D is TRBD1 (5 bases). V dropped 1 base and J dropped 6 bases, with 16 bases sitting between them. Germline CDR1 and CDR2: SNHLY and FYNNEI. The CDR3 consists of 15 residues. DNA for the CDR3: TGTGCCAGCAGTGAAGTCCTCCCAGGGTGGGGCGAGCAGTACTTC. Translation: CASSEVLPGWGEQYF.